This T cell receptor (beta chain) was sequenced for a study of cytomegalovirus exposure and HLA in healthy donors. Notes on the study in general: Accurate prediction of HLA-A and HLA-B alleles (for most subjects) was reportedly achieved from TCR beta sequences. Available immune exposure information was restricted to CMV serostatus only.

As regards this clone: Its antigen remains unknown.

Germline V lookup: CDR1 MDHEN, CDR2 SYDVKM. V dropped 8 bases and J dropped 1; count of bases not matched to a gene: 0. The CDR3 extends over 13 amino acids. Amplification used 60 Vbeta primers and 13 Jbeta primers. Only in-frame clones appear in the TCRdb table, and some are missing; sequencing was by immunoSEQ multiplex PCR. Of approximately 65,000 clones in the sample, approximately 64% were seen once. The sequence came from a man aged 40-49 years in good health and CMV-seropositive. This sequence joins TRBV28 and TRBJ2-3; TRBD2 matches at 10 bases. Sequenced sample: PBMCs. For the CDR3, the DNA is TGTGCCAGCCTAGCGGGGGGCACAGATACGCAGTATTTT. The encoded protein is CASLAGGTDTQYF.